Only a few counts were recorded for the clone carrying this T cell receptor (beta chain). Its antigen is undetermined. The data belong to a study of cytomegalovirus exposure and HLA in healthy donors. V lost 6 bases, J lost 2 bases, and 11 bases lay in between. This CDR3 has 13 amino acids. Germline V gene sequence: CDR1 MNHEY, CDR2 SVGAGI. Overall study findings and caveats: In a later analysis, CMV-associated beta chains were mostly HLA-associated, it appeared. Presence/absence analysis assumed near-uniform sequencing depth across donors.

The primer mix had 60 Vbeta and 13 Jbeta primers. TCRdb's copy holds only in-frame clones and misses some; the assay was immunoSEQ multiplex PCR. The sample holds about 230,000 clones; around 80% are singletons and the top ten take 0.4% to 0.6%. This TCR was sampled from a boy between 10 and 17 years old in good health and CMV-seronegative. The J gene is TRBJ2-7, the V gene TRBV6-5, with D possibly matching TRBD1 (6 bases). What was sequenced was PBMCs. The CDR3 protein is CASRPGTTYEQYF. In DNA form, the CDR3 reads TGTGCCAGCAGGCCCGGGACAACCTACGAGCAGTACTTC.